This T cell receptor (beta chain) was retrieved from a study of T cell changes during pregnancy in multiple sclerosis. Generated by immunoSEQ multiplex PCR, the TCRdb table keeps only in-frame clones and is missing some. The sample has roughly 35,000 clones, 80% to 95% seen once. Sequencing input: PBMCs (not recorded whether the cells were cultured). This receptor was taken from a female donor with multiple sclerosis, enrolled in a pregnancy study.

The chain's CDR3 is CASSLGYRGTNTGELFF. The CDR3 region has the DNA TGTGCCAGCAGCTTAGGGTATCGGGGGACGAACACCGGGGAGCTGTTTTTT. V gene TRBV11-2 combines with J gene TRBJ2-2, with D perhaps TRBD2 (6 bases). The germline V and J ends were trimmed by 1 base and 0 bases, with 12 bases remaining between them. Germline lookup yields CDR1 SGHAT and CDR2 FQNNGV. The CDR3 contains 17 residues.